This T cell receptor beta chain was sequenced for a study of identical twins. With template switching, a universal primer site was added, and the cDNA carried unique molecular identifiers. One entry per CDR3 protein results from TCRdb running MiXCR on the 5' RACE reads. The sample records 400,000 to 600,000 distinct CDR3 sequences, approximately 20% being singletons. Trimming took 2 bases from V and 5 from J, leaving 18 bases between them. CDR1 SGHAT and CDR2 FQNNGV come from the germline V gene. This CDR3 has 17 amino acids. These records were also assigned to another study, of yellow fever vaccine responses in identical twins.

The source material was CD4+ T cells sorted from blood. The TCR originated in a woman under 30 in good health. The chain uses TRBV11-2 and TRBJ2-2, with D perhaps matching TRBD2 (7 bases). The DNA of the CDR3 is TGTGCCAGCAGCTTATTCCGGACGGGGGGCATTACCGGGGAGCTGTTTTTT. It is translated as CASSLFRTGGITGELFF.